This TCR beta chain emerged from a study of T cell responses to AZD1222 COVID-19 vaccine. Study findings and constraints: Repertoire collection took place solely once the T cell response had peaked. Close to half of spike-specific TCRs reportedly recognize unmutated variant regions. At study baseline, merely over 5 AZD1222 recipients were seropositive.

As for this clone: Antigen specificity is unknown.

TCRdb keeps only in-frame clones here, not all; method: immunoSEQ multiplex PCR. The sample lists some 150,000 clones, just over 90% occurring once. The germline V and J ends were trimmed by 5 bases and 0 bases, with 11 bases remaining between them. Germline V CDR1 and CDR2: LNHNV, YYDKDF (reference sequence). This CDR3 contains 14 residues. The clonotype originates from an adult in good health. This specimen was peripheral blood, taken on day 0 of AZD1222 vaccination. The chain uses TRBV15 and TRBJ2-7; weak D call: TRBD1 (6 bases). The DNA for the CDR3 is TGTGCCACCAGCGGGGACATCTCCTCCTACGAGCAGTACTTC. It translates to CATSGDISSYEQYF.